The next 27 T cell receptor beta chains were all read from a single sample in a study of CD8+ T cells in alopecia areata (dated by TCRdb to 2016 to 2019). The method was the immunoSEQ multiplex PCR assay. For TCR sequencing, RNA was extracted from every sample and reverse transcribed into cDNA to serve as template. The immuneACCESS repertoire file appears here via TCRdb, limited to in-frame rearrangements. These files lack a portion of the clones; in checked studies, under half of the deficit traces to unresolved V genes, and the cause of the others is not known. Recorded for this sample are around 270,000 clones; 58% of them occurred a single time. In total, the top ten clones hold about 1.8% of the sample. The time point label, as the study defines it: 24 weeks on oral tofacitinib. In light of the paper, this sample's treatment or condition label describes: oral pan-JAK inhibitor, 5-10 mg twice daily.

The specimen was CD4+ T cells sorted from blood, collected at week 24, from a patient treated with tofacitinib. The receptors derive from a human donor with alopecia areata.

A few counts support this clone. The V gene is TRBV23-1, the J gene TRBJ2-3; TRBD2 aligns across 13 bases. TRBV23-1 is noted as an ORF with a role that remains uncertain. The ends lost 2 bases at V and 4 bases at J; junction bases unmatched: 3. The CDR3 runs to 16 residues. The CDR3 is CASSQRTSGGSDTQYF. The DNA for the CDR3 is TGCGCCAGCAGTCAAAGGACTAGCGGGGGCTCAGATACGCAGTATTTT.

The V gene is TRBV29-1, the J gene TRBJ2-1, with 9 nucleotides matching TRBD1. The CDR3 contains 14 residues. Germline V gives CDR1 SQVTM, CDR2 ANQGSEA. J gave up 10 bases and V 7 bases, and 14 bases lay outside the gene matches. Here the CDR3 DNA reads TGCAGCGCCCTGCCCCGGGACAGGGCTTACGAGCAGTTCTTC. It translates to CSALPRDRAYEQFF.

The genes are TRBV27 and TRBJ2-3; D gene ambiguous. V was cut by 5 bases and J by 2 bases, with 14 bases left in between. This CDR3 is 15 amino acids long. CDR1 is MNHEY, CDR2 SMNVEV, per germline (reference sequence). The CDR3 DNA reads TGTGCCAGCAGTCTCAGAAATATTGACACAGATACGCAGTATTTT. Translating gives CASSLRNIDTDTQYF.

This clone appeared a few times. This rearrangement joins TRBV30 to TRBJ1-6; D is ambiguous. Germline V gene data show CDR1 as GTSNPN and CDR2 as SVGIG (reference sequence). Trimming shortened V by 2 bases and J by 9 bases, and 11 bases separated the two germline ends. The CDR3 consists of 13 residues. CDR3 region: CAWSTASSSPLHF. As DNA, the CDR3 is TGTGCCTGGAGTACGGCCAGCAGTTCACCCCTCCACTTT.

The chain uses TRBV29-1 and TRBJ2-1; 12 bases fit TRBD1. Germline-derived CDR1 and CDR2 are SQVTM and ANQGSEA. Losses at the gene ends were 7 bases for V and 3 bases for J; bases not matched to a gene: 4. The CDR3 sequence is 14 residues long. The CDR3, as DNA: TGCAGCGCGGGGACAGGGGGCTACTACAATGAGCAGTTCTTC. Translated: CSAGTGGYYNEQFF.

The chain joins TRBV29-1 to TRBJ2-7, with D unresolved. The CDR3 is made up of 11 amino acids. V dropped 6 bases and J dropped 2 bases, with 8 bases sitting between them. Germline V gene sequence: CDR1 SQVTM, CDR2 ANQGSEA. The CDR3: CSVKRTYEQYF. CDR3 coding DNA: TGCAGCGTAAAGAGGACCTACGAGCAGTACTTC.

The chain recombines TRBV30 with TRBJ1-2; D not resolved. This CDR3 is built from 14 residues. The germline gives CDR1 GTSNPN, CDR2 SVGIG (reference sequence). The V end lost 0 bases, the J end lost 8 bases, and 16 bases lay between the germline ends. The CDR3 DNA is TGTGCCTGGAGTGTAAACCTGATGGTTAACGGCTACACCTTC. This gives the protein CAWSVNLMVNGYTF. Full variable domain (outside the CDR3, taken from reference TRBV30 and TRBJ1-2): SQTIHQWPATLVQPVGSPLSLECTVEGTSNPNLYWYRQAAGRGLQLLFYSVGIGQISSEVPQNLSASRPQDRQFILSSKKLLLSDSGFYLCAWSVNLMVNGYTFGSGTRLTVV.

The table lists this clone with a count of one. The V gene is TRBV9, the J gene TRBJ2-5; 13 nucleotides align to TRBD2. The germline V gene has CDR1 SGDLS and CDR2 YYNGEE. V was pared by 4 bases and J by 5 bases, with 8 bases of the junction left unmatched. This CDR3 has 16 amino acids. The CDR3 region has the DNA TGTGCCAGCAGCACCCGACTAGCGGGGGGCCAGGAGACCCAGTACTTC. It is translated as CASSTRLAGGQETQYF. Full variable domain (outside the CDR3, taken from reference TRBV9 and TRBJ2-5): DSGVTQTPKHLITATGQRVTLRCSPRSGDLSVYWYQQSLDQGLQFLIQYYNGEERAKGNILERFSAQQFPDLHSELNLSSLELGDSALYFCASSTRLAGGQETQYFGPGTRLLVL.

The CDR3 coding sequence is TGTGCCAGCAGCTCATTGACAGACACCGGGGAGCTGTTTTTT. As protein: CASSSLTDTGELFF. V is TRBV5-6 and J is TRBJ2-2, with D possibly being TRBD1 (5 bases). Germline assignment: CDR1 SGHDT and CDR2 YYEEEE. This CDR3 region has 14 residues. V was cut by 3 bases and J by 3 bases, with 9 bases left in between.

The chain carries TRBV11-1 and TRBJ2-7; the D gene is possibly TRBD2 (5 bases). Germline V gene lookup returns CDR1 SGHAT and CDR2 FQDESV (reference sequence). V lost 3 bases and J lost 5, with 11 bases in between. This CDR3 is built from 13 residues. CDR3 loop: CASSFGEINEQYF. The DNA for the CDR3 is TGTGCCAGCAGCTTTGGGGAGATTAACGAGCAGTACTTC.

This sequence joins TRBV4-1 and TRBJ1-2, with D maybe TRBD1 (6 bases). Trimming cost V 0 bases and J 3 bases, with 11 bases left between them. CDR1 and CDR2 (germline): MGHRA, YSYEKL. The CDR3 consists of 15 residues. The CDR3 here is CASSQDRGTHYGYTF. CDR3 DNA: TGCGCCAGCAGCCAAGATCGCGGGACACACTATGGCTACACCTTC.

The rearrangement uses TRBV6-5 and TRBJ1-1; D may be TRBD1 (5 bases). The ends were cut back, 6 bases at V and 4 bases at J, with 12 bases in the middle. The CDR3 runs to 13 residues. Germline V gene lookup returns CDR1 MNHEY and CDR2 SVGAGI. The CDR3 loop reads CASRPPGRTEAFF. CDR3 bases: TGTGCCAGCAGACCTCCGGGACGCACTGAAGCTTTCTTT.

This chain uses TRBV15 with TRBJ2-1; 10 nucleotides line up with TRBD2. Trimming at V came to 2 bases and at J to 7 bases, leaving 8 bases not matched to a gene. Per the germline V gene, CDR1 is LNHNV and CDR2 is YYDKDF (reference sequence). CDR3 length: 16 residues. The CDR3 DNA reads TGTGCCACCAGCAGAAGAGCGGGGGGGCCTTGGAATGAGCAGTTCTTC. Translated: CATSRRAGGPWNEQFF.

Note on this clone: Other DNA sequences in the sample encode the same CDR3. The V and J genes are TRBV6-5 and TRBJ2-5; D may be TRBD2 (5 bases). The V gene's germline CDR1 is MNHEY and CDR2 SVGAGI. This CDR3 has 11 amino acids. Between the trimmed V and J ends, which lost 6 bases and 5 bases, there was a span of 7 bases. CDR3 amino acids: CASRRGETQYF. CDR3 nucleotides: TGTGCCAGCAGGAGAGGGGAGACCCAGTACTTC.

V and J are TRBV7-2 and TRBJ1-4, with unresolved D. V lost 2 bases and J 7 bases, leaving 14 bases between the germline ends. Germline CDR1 and CDR2: SGHTA and FQGNSA. This CDR3 has 15 amino acids. The CDR3 bases are TGTGCCAGCAGCTTATATCGACTAGCAAGTGAAAAACTGTTTTTT. Translating gives CASSLYRLASEKLFF.

This chain links TRBV9 with TRBJ1-2; 7 bases line up with TRBD1. Germline V CDR1 and CDR2: SGDLS, YYNGEE. Trimming removed 3 bases from V and 1 base from J; junction bases left unmatched: 9. CDR3 size: 16 residues. DNA for the CDR3: TGTGCCAGCAGCGGGGCTTCGACAGGGTTTAACTATGGCTACACCTTC. It specifies CASSGASTGFNYGYTF.

This clone was seen only a few times. The chain joins TRBV23-1 to TRBJ1-1; D unresolved. TRBV23-1 is an ORF; its function is uncertain. The CDR3 loop spans 12 amino acids. V shed 2 bases and J shed 6 bases, with 7 bases lying between them. The CDR3: CASSQEDAEAFF. The CDR3, as DNA: TGCGCCAGCAGTCAAGAGGACGCTGAAGCTTTCTTT.

This clone appeared a few times. The chain joins TRBV18 to TRBJ1-4; D not certain. V shed 4 bases and J shed 8 bases, with 14 bases lying between them. There are 14 residues in the CDR3. Germline CDR1 KGHSH, CDR2 LQKENI. This CDR3 is CASSRRGAGEKLFF. CDR3 coding DNA: TGTGCCAGCTCACGGCGCGGAGCCGGGGAAAAACTGTTTTTT.

The chain uses TRBV7-9 and TRBJ2-6; no firm D call. Looked up from germline, CDR1 is SEHNR and CDR2 is FQNEAQ (reference sequence). V lost 6 bases, J lost 6 bases, and 6 bases lay in between. The CDR3 is 12 residues long. The CDR3 sequence: CASRKEANVLTF. The CDR3 region has the DNA TGTGCCAGCAGGAAGGAGGCCAACGTCCTGACTTTC.

The chain uses TRBV29-1 and TRBJ2-7, with TRBD1 matching 7 bases. In germline, CDR1 is SQVTM, CDR2 ANQGSEA. This CDR3 has 15 residues. Trimming removed 5 bases from V and 3 bases from J; junction bases left unmatched: 13. CDR3 sequence: CSVPFGRDRSYEQYF. The CDR3 coding sequence is TGCAGCGTTCCTTTTGGCCGGGACAGAAGCTACGAGCAGTACTTC.

The sample holds one count of this clone. J is TRBJ2-3 and V is TRBV20-1; D gene ambiguous. Trimming shortened V by 3 bases and J by 6 bases, and 7 bases separated the two germline ends. The germline V gene has CDR1 DFQATT and CDR2 SNEGSKA (reference sequence). The CDR3 loop spans 11 amino acids. The CDR3 sequence: CSASSGDTQYF. The CDR3, as DNA: TGCAGTGCTAGCTCTGGGGATACGCAGTATTTT.

This clone showed up just once. The chain uses TRBV30 and TRBJ2-1, with 12 bases lining up with TRBD1. CDR1 GTSNPN and CDR2 SVGIG come from the germline V gene (reference sequence). The CDR3 totals 14 residues. After removal of 3 bases from V and 8 bases from J, the junction contained 5 bases not matched to a gene. Here the CDR3 reads CAWRPGQGADEQFF. For the CDR3, the DNA is TGTGCCTGGAGGCCGGGACAGGGGGCGGATGAGCAGTTCTTC.

The genes are TRBV27 and TRBJ2-5, with 7 bases that match TRBD1. Germline V lookup: CDR1 MNHEY, CDR2 SMNVEV (reference sequence). The CDR3 totals 13 residues. The trim removed 2 bases at V and 4 bases at J, leaving 1 base unmatched. The CDR3 reads CASSLNRGETQYF. The DNA of the CDR3 is TGTGCCAGCAGTTTAAACAGGGGAGAGACCCAGTACTTC.

V is TRBV9 and J is TRBJ1-2; D not certain. Deletions cut 4 bases from V and 4 bases from J, with 17 bases between. Germline CDR1 and CDR2: SGDLS and YYNGEE. The length of the CDR3 is 15 residues. The CDR3 sequence: CASSHAVGKFYGYTF. CDR3 sequence (DNA): TGTGCCAGCAGCCACGCGGTGGGGAAGTTCTATGGCTACACCTTC.

The gene calls are TRBV9 and TRBJ1-1; D unresolved. The germline V gene has CDR1 SGDLS and CDR2 YYNGEE. V lost 0 bases, J lost 5 bases, and 14 bases lay in between. CDR3 size: 15 residues. This CDR3 is CASSVEVSGETEAFF. CDR3 sequence (DNA): TGTGCCAGCAGCGTAGAGGTTTCGGGAGAAACTGAAGCTTTCTTT.

This clone was seen a handful of times. The chain carries TRBV4-1 and TRBJ1-5, with D unclear. Germline CDR1 is MGHRA and CDR2 is YSYEKL. V lost 0 bases and J lost 0, with 9 bases in between. The CDR3 totals 16 residues. In DNA form, the CDR3 reads TGCGCCAGCAGCCAAGATGTGGGCTTTAGCAATCAGCCCCAGCATTTT. It translates to CASSQDVGFSNQPQHF.

V and J are TRBV18 and TRBJ2-1; D could derive from TRBD1 or TRBD2 (5 bases each). This CDR3 has 12 amino acids. Germline V gene sequence: CDR1 KGHSH, CDR2 LQKENI. Trimming removed 5 bases at V and 14 bases at J, with 16 bases between. In DNA form, the CDR3 reads TGTGCCAGCTCAGGTGCCGGGGCGGAGGAGTTCTTC. This translates into CASSGAGAEEFF.